Following are 21 T cell receptor beta chains from one sample sequenced in a study of T cells in Graves' hyperthyroidism and ophthalmopathy. Amplification yielded TCR beta CDR3 regions, with RNA transcripts as the source. The HTBI primer set served for first-round RT-PCR of the TCR CDR3. MiXCR, run by TCRdb on the multiplex PCR reads, gives a single entry per CDR3 protein. The table has 300,000 to 450,000 distinct CDR3 sequences, approximately 18% seen once. The sequenced material came from blood. These receptors originate from a woman in her twenties or thirties with Graves' hyperthyroidism that later progressed to Graves' ophthalmopathy.

The rearrangement uses TRBV2 and TRBJ2-6, with D perhaps TRBD2 (5 bases). Germline V gene sequence: CDR1 SNHLY, CDR2 FYNNEI. The CDR3 runs to 15 residues. The V and J ends lost 7 bases and 2 bases respectively, with 12 bases between them. The CDR3 nucleotides read TGTGCCAGCATATCGGGGTCCCCTGGGGCCAACGTCCTGACTTTC. It yields the protein CASISGSPGANVLTF.

This clonotype was detected a few times. The chain carries TRBV6-1 and TRBJ1-5, with D perhaps matching TRBD1 (5 bases). With 8 bases removed from V and 5 bases from J, the gap between germline ends came to 13 bases. The CDR3 is 13 amino acids. The germline gives CDR1 MNHNS, CDR2 SASEGT. The CDR3 bases are TGTGCCAGCGGGGGAGGGATGTATCAGCCCCAGCATTTT. This gives the protein CASGGGMYQPQHF.

The rearrangement joins TRBV28 to TRBJ1-1; a possible D gene is TRBD1 (6 bases). CDR3 size: 13 residues. Germline V gene lookup returns CDR1 MDHEN and CDR2 SYDVKM. V lost 7 bases and J 4 bases, leaving 13 bases between the germline ends. The CDR3 here is CASTTGFGTEAFF. The CDR3 DNA reads TGTGCCAGCACTACAGGGTTCGGCACTGAAGCTTTCTTT.

This clonotype was observed at least ten times. The chain has TRBV29-1 and TRBJ2-1; 8 nucleotides align to TRBD1. J lost 2 bases, V lost 6 bases, and 9 bases had no gene match. Germline V lookup: CDR1 SQVTM, CDR2 ANQGSEA. The CDR3 extends over 15 amino acids. Here the CDR3 DNA reads TGCAGCGTCCGGAAGACAGGGGTCACCTACAATGAGCAGTTCTTC. Its protein product is CSVRKTGVTYNEQFF.

This clonotype has a single count. A much larger clone is a single base away; this may be a read error. The chain couples TRBV6-2 or TRBV6-3 to TRBJ2-7, with TRBD1 as a possible D gene (6 bases). The V gene's germline CDR1 is MNHEY and CDR2 SVGEGT. The CDR3 length is 12 residues. Here the CDR3 DNA reads TGTGCCAGTGGACAGAAAACCTACGAGCGGTACTTC. Its translation: CASGQKTYERYF.

This clonotype was seen many times. The chain combines TRBV5-1 with TRBJ2-1, with D perhaps matching TRBD1 (6 bases). The CDR3 runs 16 residues. Germline V gene sequence: CDR1 SGHRS, CDR2 YFSETQ. V dropped 0 bases and J dropped 6 bases, with 16 bases sitting between them. The CDR3 region is CASSLEGDTEINEQFF. CDR3 bases: TGCGCCAGCAGCTTGGAGGGGGACACGGAAATCAATGAGCAGTTCTTC.

This clonotype has a handful of counts. The gene calls are TRBV6-1 and TRBJ2-5; maybe TRBD2 (6 bases). Trimming removed 5 bases at V and 5 bases at J, with 12 bases between. The CDR3 extends over 13 amino acids. Per the germline V gene, CDR1 is MNHNS and CDR2 is SASEGT. Here the CDR3 DNA reads TGTGCCAGCAGTCAGGGACTTGGGGAGACCCAGTACTTC. Translated: CASSQGLGETQYF.

The sample holds many counts of this clonotype. V is TRBV5-1 and J is TRBJ1-2, with 9 bases that match TRBD1. The CDR3 sequence is 17 residues long. V was pared by 0 bases and J by 2 bases, with 8 bases of the junction left unmatched. The germline CDR1 and CDR2 sequences are SGHRS and YFSETQ. The CDR3 coding sequence is TGCGCCAGCAGCTTGGCGAAGGACAGGGGAGGAAACTATGGCTACACCTTC. Encoded protein: CASSLAKDRGGNYGYTF.

This clonotype was observed at least ten times. This chain links TRBV18 with TRBJ2-7; no firm D call. Germline V gene data show CDR1 as KGHSH and CDR2 as LQKENI. Trimming removed 3 bases from V and 7 bases from J, with 7 bases in between. The CDR3 length is 11 residues. The CDR3 bases are TGTGCCAGCTCACCCTCGGTTGAGCAGTACTTC. Protein product: CASSPSVEQYF.

This clonotype was found many times. The chain is built from TRBV28 and TRBJ2-3; D is ambiguous. Germline-derived CDR1 and CDR2 are MDHEN and SYDVKM. The CDR3 consists of 13 residues. Trimming pared 3 bases from V and 5 bases from J, leaving 9 bases between. CDR3 nucleotide sequence: TGTGCCAGCAGTTTGTCCGGTCGAGATACGCAGTATTTT. As protein: CASSLSGRDTQYF.

This clonotype came up many times. The chain links TRBV29-1 to TRBJ1-1; D gene unclear. The CDR3 totals 14 residues. CDR1 is SQVTM and CDR2 is ANQGSEA in the germline V gene. Trimming took 4 bases from V and 2 from J, leaving 14 bases between them. For the CDR3, the DNA is TGCAGCGTTGCGGAAGGATTCCCTAACACTGAAGCTTTCTTT. Its translation: CSVAEGFPNTEAFF.

J is TRBJ1-6 and V is TRBV29-1; D gene unclear. V was pared by 7 bases and J by 0 bases, with 10 bases between. Looked up from germline, CDR1 is SQVTM and CDR2 is ANQGSEA. The CDR3 is made up of 14 amino acids. The CDR3 DNA sequence: TGCAGCGCTCGGTTGGGCTCCTATAATTCACCCCTCCACTTT. It is translated as CSARLGSYNSPLHF.

A few counts support this clonotype. The V call is TRBV7-9, the J call TRBJ2-1; tentative D call: TRBD2 (6 bases). The CDR3 contains 15 residues. Looked up from germline, CDR1 is SEHNR and CDR2 is FQNEAQ (reference sequence). The ends were cut back, 5 bases at V and 4 bases at J, with 15 bases in the middle. The CDR3 sequence: CASSPPVGGYNEQFF. Here the CDR3 DNA reads TGTGCCAGCAGCCCTCCCGTGGGGGGTTACAATGAGCAGTTCTTC.

The chain combines TRBV19 with TRBJ2-3; maybe TRBD2 (5 bases). This CDR3 comprises 13 residues. Trimming stripped 3 bases from V and 4 bases from J, with 8 bases between. Germline CDR1 reads LNHDA; CDR2 reads SQIVND (reference sequence). The CDR3 here is CASSIPGADTQYF. The CDR3 bases are TGTGCCAGTAGTATTCCCGGGGCAGATACGCAGTATTTT.

This chain connects TRBV12-3 or TRBV12-4 to TRBJ2-7, with a tentative D call TRBD2 (6 bases). CDR3 length equals 13 residues. V lost 3 bases and J 7 bases, leaving 13 bases between the germline ends. CDR3 loop: CASSLVGTREQYF. Here the CDR3 DNA reads TGTGCCAGCAGTTTGGTCGGGACTCGAGAGCAGTACTTC.

This clonotype turned up a few times. In DNA, the CDR3 is TGTGCCAGCAGCTCTCTTCGACTGGGGAACATTCAGTACTTC. Its protein product is CASSSLRLGNIQYF. This chain connects TRBV7-9 to TRBJ2-4, with unresolved D. The CDR3 loop spans 14 amino acids. Trimming took off 4 bases at V and 7 bases at J, with 14 bases between the two ends. Germline values: CDR1 SEHNR, CDR2 FQNEAQ (reference sequence).

The rearrangement uses TRBV6-2 or TRBV6-3 and TRBJ1-2, with D perhaps TRBD1 (5 bases). CDR1 is MNHEY and CDR2 is SVGEGT in the germline V gene. The V and J ends lost 0 bases and 0 bases respectively, with 11 bases between them. The CDR3 runs to 16 residues. CDR3 bases: TGTGCCAGCAGTTACTCTCGGGACCGAGCTAACTATGGCTACACCTTC. Residues: CASSYSRDRANYGYTF.

In this sample, this clonotype turned up a few times. The CDR3 protein is CSATLTSGNEQFF. In nucleotides, the CDR3 is TGCAGTGCTACTTTGACTAGCGGTAATGAGCAGTTCTTC. The rearrangement links TRBV20-1 to TRBJ2-1, with 9 bases that match TRBD2. V trimming: 4 bases; J trimming: 7 bases; junction bases outside the gene matches: 5. This CDR3 is built from 13 residues. Germline V gene sequence: CDR1 DFQATT, CDR2 SNEGSKA (reference sequence).

This rearrangement joins TRBV6-2 or TRBV6-3 to TRBJ1-1, with D possibly being TRBD1 (5 bases). The V gene lost 6 bases and the J gene lost 6 bases, with 8 bases spanning the gap. CDR1 MNHEY and CDR2 SVGEGT come from the germline V gene. This CDR3 spans 11 amino acids. The CDR3 spells CASRGVPEAFF. In DNA form, the CDR3 reads TGTGCCAGCAGAGGGGTCCCTGAAGCTTTCTTT.

V and J are TRBV20-1 and TRBJ1-6, with D perhaps TRBD1 (5 bases). Trimming pared 3 bases from V and 7 bases from J, leaving 13 bases between. The CDR3 is made up of 14 amino acids. The V gene's germline CDR1 is DFQATT and CDR2 SNEGSKA (reference sequence). This chain's CDR3 is CSASRDLSNSPLHF. DNA of the CDR3: TGCAGTGCTAGCCGGGACTTATCCAATTCACCCCTCCACTTT.

This clonotype was seen many times. The CDR3 DNA is TGCGCCAGCAGCTTGTCCGCGACAGGGATCCGGTACGAGCAGTACTTC. This gives the protein CASSLSATGIRYEQYF. The chain joins TRBV5-1 to TRBJ2-7, with TRBD1 matching 7 bases. V lost 1 base to trimming and J lost 4 bases; unmatched junction nucleotides: 11. Germline V gives CDR1 SGHRS, CDR2 YFSETQ. There are 16 residues in the CDR3.